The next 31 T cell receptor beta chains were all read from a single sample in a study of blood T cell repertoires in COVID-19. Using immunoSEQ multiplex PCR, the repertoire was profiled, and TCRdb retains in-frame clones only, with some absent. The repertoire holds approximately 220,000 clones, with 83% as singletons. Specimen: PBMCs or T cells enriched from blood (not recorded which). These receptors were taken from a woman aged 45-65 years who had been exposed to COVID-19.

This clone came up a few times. CDR3 DNA sequence: TGTGCCTGGAGCGAGCTCTCCTACGAGCAGTACTTC. It encodes CAWSELSYEQYF. This chain uses TRBV30 with TRBJ2-7; D gene ambiguous. This CDR3 comprises 12 residues. Germline V lookup: CDR1 GTSNPN, CDR2 SVGIG (reference sequence). Trimming pared 3 bases from V and 0 bases from J, leaving 6 bases between.

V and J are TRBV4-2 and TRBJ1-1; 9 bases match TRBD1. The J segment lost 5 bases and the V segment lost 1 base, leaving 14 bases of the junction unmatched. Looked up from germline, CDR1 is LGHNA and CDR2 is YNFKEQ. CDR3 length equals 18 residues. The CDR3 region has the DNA TGTGCCAGCAGCCAAGTGATCCCCGGGACAGGGAAGGGGACTGAAGCTTTCTTT. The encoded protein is CASSQVIPGTGKGTEAFF.

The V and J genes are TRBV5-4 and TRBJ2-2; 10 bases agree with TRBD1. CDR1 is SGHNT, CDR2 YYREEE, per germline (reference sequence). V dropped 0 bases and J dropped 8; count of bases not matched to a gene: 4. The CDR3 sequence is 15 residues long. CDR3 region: CASSLGGQGIGELFF. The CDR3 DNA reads TGTGCCAGCAGCTTGGGGGGACAGGGGATTGGGGAGCTGTTTTTT.

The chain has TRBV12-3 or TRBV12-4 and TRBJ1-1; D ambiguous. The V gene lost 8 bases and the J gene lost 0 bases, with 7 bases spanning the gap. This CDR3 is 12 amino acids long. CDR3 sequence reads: CASRSVNTEAFF. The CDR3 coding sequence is TGTGCCAGCCGCTCAGTGAACACTGAAGCTTTCTTT.

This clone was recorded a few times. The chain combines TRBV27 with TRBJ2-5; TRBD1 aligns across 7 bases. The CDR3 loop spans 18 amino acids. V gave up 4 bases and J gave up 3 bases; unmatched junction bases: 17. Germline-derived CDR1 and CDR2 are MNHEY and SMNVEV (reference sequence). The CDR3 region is CASSSTFPQGDPEETQYF. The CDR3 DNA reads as TGTGCCAGCAGTTCCACATTCCCTCAGGGGGATCCTGAAGAGACCCAGTACTTC.

As DNA, the CDR3 is TGCGCCAGCATCGATCCGCGCTCCTATAATTCACCCCTCCACTTT. It encodes CASIDPRSYNSPLHF. This chain joins TRBV23-1 and TRBJ1-6, with no clear D. TRBV23-1 has ORF status, its function being uncertain. This CDR3 has 15 amino acids. V was pared by 7 bases and J by 0 bases, with 10 bases between.

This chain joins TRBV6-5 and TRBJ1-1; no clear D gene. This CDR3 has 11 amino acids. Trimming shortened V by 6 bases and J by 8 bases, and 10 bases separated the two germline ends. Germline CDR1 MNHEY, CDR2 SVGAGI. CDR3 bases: TGTGCCAGCAGCCCAAATTTGGAAGCTTTCTTT. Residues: CASSPNLEAFF.

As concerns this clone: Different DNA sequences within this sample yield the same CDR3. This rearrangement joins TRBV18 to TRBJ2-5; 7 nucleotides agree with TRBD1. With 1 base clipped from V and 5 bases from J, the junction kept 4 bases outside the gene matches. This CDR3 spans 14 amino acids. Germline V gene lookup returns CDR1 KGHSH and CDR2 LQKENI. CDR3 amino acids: CASSPRQGQETQYF. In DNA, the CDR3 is TGTGCCAGCTCACCACGACAGGGTCAGGAGACCCAGTACTTC.

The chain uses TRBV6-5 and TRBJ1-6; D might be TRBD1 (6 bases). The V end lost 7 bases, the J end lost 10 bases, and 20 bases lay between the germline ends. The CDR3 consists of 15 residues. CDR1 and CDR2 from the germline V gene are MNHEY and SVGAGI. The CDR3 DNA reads TGTGCCAGCACGACGGGGGGCGTCGGGGGATCACCCCTCCACTTT. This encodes CASTTGGVGGSPLHF.

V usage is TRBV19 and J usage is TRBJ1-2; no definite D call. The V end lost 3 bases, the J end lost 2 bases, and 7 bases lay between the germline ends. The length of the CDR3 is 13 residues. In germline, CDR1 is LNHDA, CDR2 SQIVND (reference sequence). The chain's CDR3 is CASSIDTNYGYTF. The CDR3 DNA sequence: TGTGCCAGTAGTATTGACACAAACTATGGCTACACCTTC. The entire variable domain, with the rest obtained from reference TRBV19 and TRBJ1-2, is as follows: DGGITQSPKYLFRKEGQNVTLSCEQNLNHDAMYWYRQDPGQGLRLIYYSQIVNDFQKGDIAEGYSVSREKKESFPLTVTSAQKNPTAFYLCASSIDTNYGYTFGSGTRLTVV.

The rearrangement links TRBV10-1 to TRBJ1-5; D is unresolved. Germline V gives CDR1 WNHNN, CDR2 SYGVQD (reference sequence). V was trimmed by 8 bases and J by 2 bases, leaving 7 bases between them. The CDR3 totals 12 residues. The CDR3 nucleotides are TGCGCCAGCTCAGCGGGCAATCAGCCCCAGCATTTT. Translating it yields CASSAGNQPQHF.

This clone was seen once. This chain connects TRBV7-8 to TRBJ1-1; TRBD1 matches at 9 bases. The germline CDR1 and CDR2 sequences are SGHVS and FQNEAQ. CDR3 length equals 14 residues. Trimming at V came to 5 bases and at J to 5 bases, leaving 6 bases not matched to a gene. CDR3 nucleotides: TGTGCCAGCAGCAGCAGACAGGGGGAGACTGAAGCTTTCTTT. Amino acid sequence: CASSSRQGETEAFF. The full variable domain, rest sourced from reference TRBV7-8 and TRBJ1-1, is GAGVSQSPRYKVAKRGQDVALRCDPISGHVSLFWYQQALGQGPEFLTYFQNEAQLDKSGLPSDRFFAERPEGSVSTLKIQRTQQEDSAVYLCASSSRQGETEAFFGQGTRLTVV.

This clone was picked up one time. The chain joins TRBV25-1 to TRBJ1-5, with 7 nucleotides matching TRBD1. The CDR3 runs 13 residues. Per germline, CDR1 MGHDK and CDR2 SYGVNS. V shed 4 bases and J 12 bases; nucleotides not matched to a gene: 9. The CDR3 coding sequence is TGTGCCAGCAGTGTGGACAGGCAGGGGAACCAGCATTTT. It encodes CASSVDRQGNQHF.

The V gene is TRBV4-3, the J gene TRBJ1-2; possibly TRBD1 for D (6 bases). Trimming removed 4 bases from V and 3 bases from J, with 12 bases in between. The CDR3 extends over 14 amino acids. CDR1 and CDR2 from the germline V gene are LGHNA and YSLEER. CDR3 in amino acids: CASSRAQGDYGYTF. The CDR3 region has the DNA TGCGCCAGCAGCCGAGCACAGGGAGACTATGGCTACACCTTC.

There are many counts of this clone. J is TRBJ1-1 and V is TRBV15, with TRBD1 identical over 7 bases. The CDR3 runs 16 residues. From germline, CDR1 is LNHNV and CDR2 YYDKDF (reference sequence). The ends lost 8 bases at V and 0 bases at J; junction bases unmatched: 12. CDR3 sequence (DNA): TGTGCCACCTCGCCCCGGGACAGCCTAATGAACACTGAAGCTTTCTTT. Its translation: CATSPRDSLMNTEAFF.

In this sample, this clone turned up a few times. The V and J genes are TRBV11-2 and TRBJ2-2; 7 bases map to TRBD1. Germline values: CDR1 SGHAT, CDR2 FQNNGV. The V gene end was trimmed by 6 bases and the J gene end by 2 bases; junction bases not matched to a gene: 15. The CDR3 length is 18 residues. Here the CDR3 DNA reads TGTGCCAGCAGGGGCGCCTCGACAGGGCGACGTAACACCGGGGAGCTGTTTTTT. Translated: CASRGASTGRRNTGELFF.

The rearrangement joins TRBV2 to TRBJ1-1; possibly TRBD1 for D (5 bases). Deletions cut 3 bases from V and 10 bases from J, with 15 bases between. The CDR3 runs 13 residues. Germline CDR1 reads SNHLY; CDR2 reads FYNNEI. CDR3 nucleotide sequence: TGTGCCAGCAGTGAGGCAGGGTGGGGTGCAGCTTTCTTT. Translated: CASSEAGWGAAFF.

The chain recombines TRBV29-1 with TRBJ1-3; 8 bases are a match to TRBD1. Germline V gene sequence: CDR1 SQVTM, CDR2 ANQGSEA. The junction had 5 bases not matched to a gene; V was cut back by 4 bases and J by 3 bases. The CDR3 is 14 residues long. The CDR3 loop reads CSVGAGGGGNTIYF. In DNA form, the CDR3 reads TGCAGCGTTGGCGCAGGGGGCGGTGGAAACACCATATATTTT.

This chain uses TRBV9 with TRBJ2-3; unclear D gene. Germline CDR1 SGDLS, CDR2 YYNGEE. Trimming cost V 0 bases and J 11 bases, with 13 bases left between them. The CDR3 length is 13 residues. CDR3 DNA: TGTGCCAGCAGCGTAGCTCCGGGTCCGAAGCAGTATTTT. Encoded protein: CASSVAPGPKQYF.

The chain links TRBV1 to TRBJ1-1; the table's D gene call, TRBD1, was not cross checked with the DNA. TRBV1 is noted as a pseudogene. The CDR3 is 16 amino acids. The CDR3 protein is CTSSIGPGQVYTEAFF. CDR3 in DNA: TGCACCAGCAGCATAGGCCCCGGACAGGTTTACACTGAAGCTTTCTTT.

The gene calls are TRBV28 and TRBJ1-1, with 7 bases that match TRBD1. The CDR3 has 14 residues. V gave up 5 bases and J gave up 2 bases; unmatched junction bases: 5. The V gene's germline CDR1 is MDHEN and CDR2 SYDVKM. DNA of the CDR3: TGTGCCAGCAGTCTACAGGGGAGAAACACTGAAGCTTTCTTT. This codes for CASSLQGRNTEAFF.

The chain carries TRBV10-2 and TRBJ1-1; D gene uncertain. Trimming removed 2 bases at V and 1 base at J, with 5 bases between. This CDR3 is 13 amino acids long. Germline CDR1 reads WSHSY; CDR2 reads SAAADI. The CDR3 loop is CASSERGNTEAFF. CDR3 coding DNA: TGCGCCAGCAGTGAGCGCGGGAACACTGAAGCTTTCTTT.

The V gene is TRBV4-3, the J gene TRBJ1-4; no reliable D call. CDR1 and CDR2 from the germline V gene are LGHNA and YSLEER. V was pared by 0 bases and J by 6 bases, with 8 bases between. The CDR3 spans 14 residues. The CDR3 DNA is TGCGCCAGCAGCCAAGATGAGGACTATGAAAAACTGTTTTTT. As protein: CASSQDEDYEKLFF.

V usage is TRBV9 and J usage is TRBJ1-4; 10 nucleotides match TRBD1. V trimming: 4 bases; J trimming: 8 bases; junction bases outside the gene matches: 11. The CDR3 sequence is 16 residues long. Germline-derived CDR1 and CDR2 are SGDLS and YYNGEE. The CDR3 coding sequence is TGTGCCAGCAGCTTTGGACTAAGACAGGGGGCCGAAAAACTGTTTTTT. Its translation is CASSFGLRQGAEKLFF.

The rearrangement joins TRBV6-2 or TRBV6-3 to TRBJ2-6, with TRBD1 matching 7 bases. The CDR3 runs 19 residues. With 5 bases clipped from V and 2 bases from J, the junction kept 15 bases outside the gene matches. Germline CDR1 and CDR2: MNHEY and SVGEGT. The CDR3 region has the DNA TGTGCCAGCAGTCCCCTGGCGGACAGGACTTTAGCTGGGGCCAACGTCCTGACTTTC. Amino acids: CASSPLADRTLAGANVLTF.

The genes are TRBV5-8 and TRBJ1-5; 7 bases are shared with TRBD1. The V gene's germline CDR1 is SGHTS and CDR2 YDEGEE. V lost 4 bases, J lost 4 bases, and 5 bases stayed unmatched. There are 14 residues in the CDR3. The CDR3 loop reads CASSLGQVNQPQHF. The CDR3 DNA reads TGTGCCAGCAGCCTCGGACAGGTAAATCAGCCCCAGCATTTT.

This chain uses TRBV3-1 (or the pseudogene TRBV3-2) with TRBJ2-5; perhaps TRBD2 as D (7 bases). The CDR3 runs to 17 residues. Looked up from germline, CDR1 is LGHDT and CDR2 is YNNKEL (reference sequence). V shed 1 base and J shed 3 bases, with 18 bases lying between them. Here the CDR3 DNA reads TGTGCCAGCAGCCAAGTCGCGGGGGCAAATTCAAAAGAGACCCAGTACTTC. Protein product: CASSQVAGANSKETQYF.

DNA of the CDR3: TGTGCCAGCAGGGCTAGCGGGGGAAATGAGCAGTTCTTC. Residues: CASRASGGNEQFF. The V and J genes are TRBV12-3 or TRBV12-4 and TRBJ2-1; 10 bases agree with TRBD2. CDR3 size: 13 residues. Unmatched junction bases numbered 3, after V lost 6 bases and J lost 7 bases.

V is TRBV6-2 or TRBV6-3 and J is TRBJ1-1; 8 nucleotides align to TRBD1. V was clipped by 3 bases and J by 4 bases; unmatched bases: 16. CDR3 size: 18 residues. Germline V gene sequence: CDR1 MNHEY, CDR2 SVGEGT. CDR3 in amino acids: CASSYPISGQGGGTEAFF. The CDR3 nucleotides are TGTGCCAGCAGTTATCCCATATCCGGACAGGGCGGTGGCACTGAAGCTTTCTTT.

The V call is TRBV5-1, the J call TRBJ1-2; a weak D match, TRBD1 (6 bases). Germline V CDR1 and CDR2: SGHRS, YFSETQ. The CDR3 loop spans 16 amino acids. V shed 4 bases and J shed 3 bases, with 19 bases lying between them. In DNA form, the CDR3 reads TGCGCCAGCAGCCCGCTGAACTCACAGGGCGACTATGGCTACACCTTC. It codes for CASSPLNSQGDYGYTF.

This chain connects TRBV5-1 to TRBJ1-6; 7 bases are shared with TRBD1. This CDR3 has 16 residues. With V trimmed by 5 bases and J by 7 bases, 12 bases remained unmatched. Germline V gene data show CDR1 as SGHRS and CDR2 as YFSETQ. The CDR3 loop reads CASRLEGGAGNSPLHF. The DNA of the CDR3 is TGCGCCAGCAGACTCGAAGGGGGCGCGGGGAATTCACCCCTCCACTTT. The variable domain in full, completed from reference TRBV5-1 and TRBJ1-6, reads KAGVTQTPRYLIKTRGQQVTLSCSPISGHRSVSWYQQTPGQGLQFLFEYFSETQRNKGNFPGRFSGRQFSNSRSEMNVSTLELGDSALYLCASRLEGGAGNSPLHFGNGTRLTVT.